Sequencing of this T cell receptor beta chain was carried out in a study of T cells in Graves' hyperthyroidism and ophthalmopathy. Study observations and caveats: In blood, most of the thyroid clonotypes expanded above 0.001 were also present.

A Clinical Activity Score of at least 3, a NOSPECS grade of at least 4 and a duration under 3 months were recorded in the ophthalmopathy patients. On this clonotype itself: Its antigen is still unknown.

The investigators amplified TCR beta CDR3 regions from RNA transcripts. During a first-round RT-PCR of the TCR CDR3, the HTBI primer set was used. TCRdb processed the multiplex PCR reads anew with MiXCR; each CDR3 protein has one entry. The sample has some 350,000 distinct CDR3 sequences; 12% to 15% are singletons. Germline loops: CDR1 MNHEY, CDR2 SVGAGI. Trimming stripped 0 bases from V and 4 bases from J, with 12 bases between. CDR3 length equals 16 residues. The sample consisted of blood. The chain employs TRBV6-5 and TRBJ2-2, with unresolved D. The clonotype was recovered from a woman between 35 and 50 years old with Graves' ophthalmopathy. CDR3: CASSYSIWGGTGELFF. CDR3 nucleotide sequence: TGTGCCAGCAGTTACTCGATTTGGGGTGGCACCGGGGAGCTGTTTTTT.